Listed here are 27 T cell receptor beta chains from one sample, sequenced in a study of blood T cell repertoires in COVID-19 (dated by TCRdb to about 2020). Library generation was performed with the immunoSEQ multiplex PCR assay. Imported from immuneACCESS, the table was reduced by TCRdb to in-frame sequences with V and J called. These copies leave out some clones; in studies compared against another copy, an unresolved V gene accounts for under half, and the cause of the remainder is not known. The sample data list about 140,000 clones, and 70% to 90% of these were observed just once. Under 6.5% of the sample belongs to the ten largest clones. Sequenced: peripheral blood. These receptor sequences come from a human donor in a cohort sampled during active COVID-19.

The chain combines TRBV30 with TRBJ1-2; 7 nucleotides match TRBD1. The CDR3 covers 13 residues. Trimming took 5 bases from V and 2 from J; bases not matched to a gene: 5. The germline gives CDR1 GTSNPN, CDR2 SVGIG (reference sequence). In nucleotides, the CDR3 is TGTGCCTGGGTTCGAGGGGGCAACTATGGCTACACCTTC. It yields the protein CAWVRGGNYGYTF.

This clone was counted a single time. This chain links TRBV12-3 or TRBV12-4 with TRBJ2-2; tentatively, D is TRBD2 (5 bases). V was pared by 0 bases and J by 7 bases, with 6 bases between. This CDR3 region has 13 residues. The CDR3 DNA reads as TGTGCCAGCAGTTTAGCCGCGGGCGGGGAGCTGTTTTTT. The encoded protein is CASSLAAGGELFF.

The rearrangement links TRBV3-1 (or the pseudogene TRBV3-2) to TRBJ2-2; 11 bases align to TRBD2. V shed 1 base and J 5 bases; nucleotides not matched to a gene: 12. The CDR3 runs 19 residues. The germline V gene encodes CDR1 LGHDT and CDR2 YNNKEL (reference sequence). The CDR3 region has the DNA TGTGCCAGCAGCCAAGTTAGACTAGCGGGAATCGCGGGGACCGGGGAGCTGTTTTTT. Its translation: CASSQVRLAGIAGTGELFF.

The genes are TRBV7-9 and TRBJ1-2; perhaps TRBD1 as D (6 bases). The germline CDR1 and CDR2 sequences are SEHNR and FQNEAQ (reference sequence). The V end lost 5 bases, the J end lost 8 bases, and 15 bases lay between the germline ends. CDR3 length: 13 residues. The CDR3 nucleotides read TGTGCCAGCAGCCTCCAGGGGTCGGACGGCTACACCTTC. Encoded protein: CASSLQGSDGYTF.

The chain uses TRBV28 and TRBJ1-2; tentatively, D is TRBD1 (6 bases). CDR3 length equals 11 residues. With 6 bases removed from V and 10 bases from J, the gap between germline ends came to 12 bases. CDR1 and CDR2 (germline): MDHEN, SYDVKM. The CDR3 loop is CASRSDRSYTF. The CDR3 DNA is TGTGCCAGCAGATCCGACAGGTCCTACACCTTC.

V and J are TRBV4-1 and TRBJ1-2, with 8 bases aligning to TRBD1. Trimming removed 6 bases from V and 5 bases from J; junction bases left unmatched: 5. The CDR3 has 13 amino acids. CDR1 MGHRA and CDR2 YSYEKL come from the germline V gene. CDR3 bases: TGCGCCAGCAGACAGACAGGGGATTATGGCTACACCTTC. It translates to CASRQTGDYGYTF.

The chain carries TRBV4-2 and TRBJ2-3; 8 bases align to TRBD2. This CDR3 comprises 16 residues. Germline CDR1 is LGHNA and CDR2 is YNFKEQ. With 6 bases clipped from V and 2 bases from J, the junction kept 10 bases outside the gene matches. The CDR3 region is CASSYTGGLPTDTQYF. CDR3 DNA sequence: TGTGCCAGCAGTTACACGGGGGGGCTACCCACAGATACGCAGTATTTT.

The table lists this clone with a few counts. The chain employs TRBV4-1 and TRBJ2-5, with 8 positions matching TRBD2. CDR3 length: 16 residues. Germline CDR1 and CDR2: MGHRA and YSYEKL. V trimming: 4 bases; J trimming: 6 bases; junction bases outside the gene matches: 13. The CDR3 loop reads CASSPILREGRKTQYF. CDR3 coding DNA: TGCGCCAGCAGCCCTATACTACGGGAGGGCCGGAAGACCCAGTACTTC.

The chain links TRBV2 to TRBJ2-2; D unclear. The CDR3 sequence is 13 residues long. Germline CDR1 reads SNHLY; CDR2 reads FYNNEI. Deletions cut 6 bases from V and 3 bases from J, with 8 bases between. This chain's CDR3 is CASRALDTGELFF. The CDR3, as DNA: TGTGCCAGCAGAGCTCTGGACACCGGGGAGCTGTTTTTT. Supplemented by reference TRBV2 and TRBJ2-2, the full variable domain reads EPEVTQTPSHQVTQMGQEVILRCVPISNHLYFYWYRQILGQKVEFLVSFYNNEISEKSEIFDDQFSVERPDGSNFTLKIRSTKLEDSAMYFCASRALDTGELFFGEGSRLTVL.

The V call is TRBV6-2 or TRBV6-3, the J call TRBJ2-3; 9 bases align to TRBD2. CDR1 MNHEY and CDR2 SVGEGT come from the germline V gene. Unmatched junction bases numbered 7, after V lost 2 bases and J lost 1 base. The CDR3 contains 17 residues. The CDR3 DNA is TGTGCCAGCAGTTACACCGCCCAGCGGGGGGGCACAGATACGCAGTATTTT. Translation gives CASSYTAQRGGTDTQYF.

This chain joins TRBV28 and TRBJ1-5, with D perhaps TRBD1 (5 bases). Germline V CDR1 and CDR2: MDHEN, SYDVKM. The ends were cut back, 7 bases at V and 0 bases at J, with 10 bases in the middle. The CDR3 is made up of 14 amino acids. The CDR3 nucleotides read TGTGCCAGCAAGGGGATGAATAGCAATCAGCCCCAGCATTTT. This sequence encodes CASKGMNSNQPQHF. Full variable domain (remainder filled in from reference TRBV28 and TRBJ1-5): DVKVTQSSRYLVKRTGEKVFLECVQDMDHENMFWYRQDPGLGLRLIYFSYDVKMKEKGDIPEGYSVSREKKERFSLILESASTNQTSMYLCASKGMNSNQPQHFGDGTRLSIL.

As DNA, the CDR3 is TGTGCCAGCAGCGCGTCCCCCCCCGCGGGGGGCGTCTATGAGCAGTTCTTC. Translating it yields CASSASPPAGGVYEQFF. The chain recombines TRBV9 with TRBJ2-1; 8 positions match TRBD2. V dropped 3 bases and J dropped 8; count of bases not matched to a gene: 16. CDR1 and CDR2 from the germline V gene are SGDLS and YYNGEE. The length of the CDR3 is 17 residues. Filled out from reference TRBV9 and TRBJ2-1, the complete variable domain reads DSGVTQTPKHLITATGQRVTLRCSPRSGDLSVYWYQQSLDQGLQFLIQYYNGEERAKGNILERFSAQQFPDLHSELNLSSLELGDSALYFCASSASPPAGGVYEQFFGPGTRLTVL.

This clone occurred a few times. The chain carries TRBV10-2 and TRBJ2-1; 7 bases agree with TRBD2. The CDR3 is 15 amino acids. The germline gives CDR1 WSHSY, CDR2 SAAADI. V gave up 2 bases and J gave up 2 bases; unmatched junction bases: 3. The CDR3 nucleotides are TGCGCCAGCAGTGAGACCGGACTAGCCTACAATGAGCAGTTCTTC. Its translation: CASSETGLAYNEQFF.

The chain couples TRBV19 to TRBJ2-1; tentative D call: TRBD1 (5 bases). V lost 0 bases to trimming and J lost 8 bases, with 11 bases between them. Germline V gene sequence: CDR1 LNHDA, CDR2 SQIVND (reference sequence). This CDR3 has 14 residues. The CDR3 nucleotides read TGTGCCAGTAGTATAGATCTAAGGGGATATGAGCAGTTCTTC. This sequence encodes CASSIDLRGYEQFF.

The V call is TRBV7-8, the J call TRBJ1-4; D is ambiguous. Deletions cut 1 base from V and 0 bases from J, with 12 bases between. Germline V gene data show CDR1 as SGHVS and CDR2 as FQNEAQ. The CDR3 runs 17 residues. The CDR3 protein is CASSLVETLATNEKLFF. The CDR3 coding sequence is TGTGCCAGCAGCTTAGTGGAGACGCTTGCAACTAATGAAAAACTGTTTTTT.

The chain joins TRBV7-9 to TRBJ2-1; D may be TRBD2 (6 bases). This CDR3 comprises 16 residues. Trimming took off 5 bases at V and 5 bases at J, with 19 bases between the two ends. Germline V gene sequence: CDR1 SEHNR, CDR2 FQNEAQ (reference sequence). As DNA, the CDR3 is TGTGCCAGCAGCCCTAGCCCAATACGGGGGAACAATGAGCAGTTCTTC. Translated: CASSPSPIRGNNEQFF.

This clone was seen just once. The chain recombines TRBV2 with TRBJ1-2; a weak D match, TRBD1 (6 bases). The ends were cut back, 3 bases at V and 6 bases at J, with 14 bases in the middle. This CDR3 is built from 14 residues. Germline V CDR1 and CDR2: SNHLY, FYNNEI. The DNA for the CDR3 is TGTGCCAGCAGTGACTTAGGGGGACGGGATGGCTACACCTTC. Protein: CASSDLGGRDGYTF.

The gene calls are TRBV27 and TRBJ1-5, with no clear D. V was clipped by 5 bases and J by 1 base, with 9 bases between them. The germline V gene encodes CDR1 MNHEY and CDR2 SMNVEV (reference sequence). The CDR3 length is 14 residues. The CDR3 loop reads CASSPTESNQPQHF. In DNA, the CDR3 is TGTGCCAGCAGTCCCACAGAAAGCAATCAGCCCCAGCATTTT.

V is TRBV30 and J is TRBJ1-2; 9 bases are a match to TRBD1. Trimming took 1 base from V and 2 from J; bases not matched to a gene: 2. The CDR3 loop spans 14 amino acids. CDR1 GTSNPN and CDR2 SVGIG come from the germline V gene (reference sequence). The CDR3 sequence is CAWSAGQGNYGYTF. The DNA for the CDR3 is TGTGCCTGGAGTGCGGGACAGGGAAACTATGGCTACACCTTC.

The J gene is TRBJ2-1, the V gene TRBV14; TRBD1 aligns across 7 bases. Per the germline V gene, CDR1 is SGHDN and CDR2 is FVKESK. V shed 0 bases and J 5 bases; nucleotides not matched to a gene: 7. The CDR3 consists of 16 residues. In DNA, the CDR3 is TGTGCCAGCAGCCAAGATACCAGGGGGTACCACAATGAGCAGTTCTTC. Amino acid sequence: CASSQDTRGYHNEQFF.

The chain employs TRBV6-4 and TRBJ2-3; possibly TRBD2 for D (6 bases). Looked up from germline, CDR1 is MRHNA and CDR2 is SNTAGT. V lost 5 bases to trimming and J lost 4 bases, with 16 bases between them. The CDR3 is 15 amino acids. CDR3 nucleotide sequence: TGTGCCAGCAGTCACGACCCCGGGACTCCAGATACGCAGTATTTT. This gives the protein CASSHDPGTPDTQYF.

The chain employs TRBV6-5 and TRBJ1-3; D is uncertain. V was trimmed by 6 bases and J by 0 bases, leaving 6 bases between them. Germline V gene data show CDR1 as MNHEY and CDR2 as SVGAGI. The CDR3 is 13 residues long. For the CDR3, the DNA is TGTGCCAGCAGGGCATACTCTGGAAACACCATATATTTT. It codes for CASRAYSGNTIYF.

The chain combines TRBV6-5 with TRBJ2-5; D call uncertain. The CDR3 sequence is 15 residues long. V was cut by 0 bases and J by 4 bases, with 12 bases left in between. Germline CDR1 reads MNHEY; CDR2 reads SVGAGI. The CDR3 DNA sequence: TGTGCCAGCAGTTACTCGGAGCTCTACCGAGAGACCCAGTACTTC. Translating gives CASSYSELYRETQYF.

The V call is TRBV29-1, the J call TRBJ2-1; TRBD2 might be the D (7 bases). Trimming shortened V by 4 bases and J by 3 bases, and 16 bases separated the two germline ends. CDR1 and CDR2 from the germline V gene are SQVTM and ANQGSEA. This CDR3 has 15 residues. CDR3 nucleotide sequence: TGCAGCGTTGTTCGGGGGGCGACTAACTACAATGAGCAGTTCTTC. The encoded protein is CSVVRGATNYNEQFF.

This chain connects TRBV3-1 (or the pseudogene TRBV3-2) to TRBJ1-3; weak D call: TRBD1 (5 bases). The CDR3 runs 14 residues. CDR1 LGHDT and CDR2 YNNKEL come from the germline V gene (reference sequence). Trimming removed 4 bases at V and 0 bases at J, with 7 bases between. CDR3: CASSPGNSGNTIYF. In DNA form, the CDR3 reads TGTGCCAGCAGCCCAGGGAACTCTGGAAACACCATATATTTT.

This clone was detected only once. The chain couples TRBV5-3 to TRBJ1-1, with a possible D match to TRBD1 (6 bases). TRBV5-3 is given ORF status, its function remaining uncertain. The V end lost 5 bases, the J end lost 1 base, and 12 bases lay between the germline ends. This CDR3 has 14 amino acids. The CDR3: CARSYGTPNTEAFF. The CDR3 region has the DNA TGTGCCAGAAGTTATGGGACACCGAACACTGAAGCTTTCTTT.

The rearrangement uses TRBV10-1 and TRBJ2-1; D uncertain. This CDR3 is built from 14 residues. Germline CDR1 reads WNHNN; CDR2 reads SYGVQD (reference sequence). With 0 bases removed from V and 3 bases from J, the gap between germline ends came to 6 bases. The CDR3 DNA is TGCGCCAGCAGTGAGTCGGGCAACTACAATGAGCAGTTCTTC. Protein sequence: CASSESGNYNEQFF.